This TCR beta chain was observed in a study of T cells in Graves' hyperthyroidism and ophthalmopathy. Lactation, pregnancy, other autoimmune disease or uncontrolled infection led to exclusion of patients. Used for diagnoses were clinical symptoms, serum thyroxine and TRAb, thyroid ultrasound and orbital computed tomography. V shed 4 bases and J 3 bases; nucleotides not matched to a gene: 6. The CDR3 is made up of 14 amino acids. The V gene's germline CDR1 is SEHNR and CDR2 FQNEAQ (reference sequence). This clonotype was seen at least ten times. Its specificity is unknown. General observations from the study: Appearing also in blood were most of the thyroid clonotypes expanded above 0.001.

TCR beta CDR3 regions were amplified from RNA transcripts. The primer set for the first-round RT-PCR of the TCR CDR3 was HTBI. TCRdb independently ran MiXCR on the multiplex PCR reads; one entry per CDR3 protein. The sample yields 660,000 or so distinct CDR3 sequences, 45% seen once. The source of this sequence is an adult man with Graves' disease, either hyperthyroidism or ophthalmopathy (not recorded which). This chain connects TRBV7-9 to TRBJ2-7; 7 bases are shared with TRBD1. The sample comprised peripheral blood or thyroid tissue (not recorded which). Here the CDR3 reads CASSSGQEGYEQYF. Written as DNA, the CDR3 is TGTGCCAGCAGCTCAGGACAGGAAGGCTACGAGCAGTACTTC.